This T cell receptor beta chain was profiled in a study of CXCR3-negative and CXCR3-positive naive CD8 T cells. Per the germline V gene, CDR1 is SGHRS and CDR2 is YFSETQ. There are 14 residues in the CDR3. With UMI labels, 5' RACE was used to prepare the TRB cDNA libraries. One entry per CDR3 protein, without DNA, is what TCRdb gives after re-calling the 5' RACE reads. The ten most abundant clones cover 4.3% of a sample with 50,000 to 75,000 distinct CDR3 sequences. Sequenced input: naive CXCR3- CD8+ T cells from blood. Stated subset: CD45RO-CCR7+CD27+CD95- naive CD8+ T cells lacking CXCR3 (TNR3-). This TCR derives from a human donor in good health. Some clones in this sample may be carry-over from other donors' samples. V gene TRBV5-1 combines with J gene TRBJ2-4; TCRdb names TRBD1, which stays unverified in the absence of DNA. The CDR3 protein is CASSLQQGGNIQYF.